The text below deals with one T cell receptor beta chain. This specimen belongs to a study of shared clonotypes between healthy human individuals. V lost 3 bases to trimming and J lost 4 bases; unmatched junction nucleotides: 7. The germline V gene has CDR1 SGHRS and CDR2 YFSETQ. This CDR3 is built from 15 residues. The protocol was immunoSEQ multiplex PCR, while the TCRdb copy is restricted to in-frame clones and leaves out a portion. The table records approximately 2.4 million clones, under 97% of them present only once. The sequenced material came from naive CD4+ T cells sorted from blood. Specified subset: CD45RA+ positively selected. The chain combines TRBV5-1 with TRBJ2-7; 10 bases map to TRBD1. The receptor was isolated from a man in his late teens or twenties in good health. CDR3 sequence reads: CASSSGQGGGYEQYF. The CDR3 nucleotides are TGCGCCAGCAGCTCCGGACAGGGGGGCGGATACGAGCAGTACTTC.